The clone carrying this T cell receptor (beta chain) was detected only a few times. The antigen remains undetermined. Trimming cost V 4 bases and J 2 bases, with 20 bases left between them. This CDR3 contains 17 residues. From the 5' RACE reads, TCRdb called clonotypes with MiXCR, one entry per CDR3 protein. The table includes more than 600,000 distinct CDR3 sequences, around 19% detected once. The data belong to a study of CD8 T cells in ankylosing spondylitis. General study findings and limits: Earlier work had already found some motif variants in reactive arthritis synovial fluid and blood. For ankylosing spondylitis blood, a TCR beta motif of seven to nine highly homologous variants appeared characteristic. The study looked at matched synovial fluid samples from ankylosing spondylitis patients. Disease-linked clones were reported to be significantly enriched there.

The sequenced sample was blood, either unsorted or a sorted T cell fraction (not recorded which). The rearrangement uses TRBV12-3 or TRBV12-4 and TRBJ2-5; D call uncertain. The sequence derives from a male donor with ankylosing spondylitis. The CDR3 sequence: CASSSPGRSGLQETQYF. CDR3 bases: TGTGCCAGCAGTTCCCCAGGTCGTTCTGGCCTACAAGAGACCCAGTACTTC.